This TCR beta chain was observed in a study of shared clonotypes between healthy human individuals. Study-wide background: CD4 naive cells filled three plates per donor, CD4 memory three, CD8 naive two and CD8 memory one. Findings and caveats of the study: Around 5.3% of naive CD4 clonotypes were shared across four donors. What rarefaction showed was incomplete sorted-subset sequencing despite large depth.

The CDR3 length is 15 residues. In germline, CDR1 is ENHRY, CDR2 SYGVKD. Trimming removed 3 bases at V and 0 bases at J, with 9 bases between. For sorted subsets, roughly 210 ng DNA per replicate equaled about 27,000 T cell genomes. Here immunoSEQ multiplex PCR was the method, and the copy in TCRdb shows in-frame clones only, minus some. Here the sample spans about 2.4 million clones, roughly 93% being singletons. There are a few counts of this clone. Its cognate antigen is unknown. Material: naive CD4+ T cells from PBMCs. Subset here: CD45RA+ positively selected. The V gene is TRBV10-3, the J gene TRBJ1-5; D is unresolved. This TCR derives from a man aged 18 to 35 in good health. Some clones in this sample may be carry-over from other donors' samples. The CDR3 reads CAISDSHNSNQPQHF. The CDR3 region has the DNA TGTGCCATCAGTGACAGCCACAATAGCAATCAGCCCCAGCATTTT.